The present entry profiles one T cell receptor (beta chain) with its context. This clonotype has a count of ten or more. Its antigen has not been determined. Base qualities are not recorded, but no much larger clone differs from it by a single base. These data come from a study of post-analysis software for immune sequencing data (dated by TCRdb to the mid-2010s). As for the study more broadly: The recorded disease courses included relapsing-remitting, secondary progressive and progressive-relapsing multiple sclerosis, and some patients had no subtype annotation. A subset of samples was prepared in parallel using single-end sample barcoding, then pooled and co-amplified after Illumina adapter ligation. The patient repertoires were compared against about a dozen previously published healthy control repertoires obtained from donors aged about 6 to 28 years. Results and caveats for the whole study, not just this receptor: When samples were clustered directly using the F measure, samples prepared in the same batch co-clustered strongly, which prompted a batch-effect correction. Normalized Chao1 diversity was significantly lower in multiple sclerosis patients than controls, suggesting substantial peripheral T-cell clonal expansion. The multiple sclerosis patient group was slightly younger than the control group. Patients showed significantly higher frequencies than controls for a handful of TRBV segments, among them TRBV5-6, TRBV5-1 and TRBV20-1.

The V end gives up 5 bases and the J end 4 bases, leaving 5 bases in the junction not matched to a gene. Inclusive of the bounding cysteine and phenylalanine, the CDR3 is 15 residues long. Left in the record is the CDR3 DNA by itself, 45 bases read in frame from the first base. The library was produced with PCR. Sequencing instrument: Illumina HiSeq 2500. To reduce PCR and sequencing biases, unique molecular identifiers were incorporated into the TCR beta cDNA libraries. Approximately 500,000 cDNA molecules were obtained for every 1 to 10 million input T cells, so each molecule roughly corresponded to one T cell. The patient libraries were prepared and sequenced with the same protocol used for the earlier healthy control dataset. Within a given batch, samples were prepared together, multiplexed and sequenced on the same HiSeq lane. The original methods were these. MIGEC handled the raw barcoded reads, throwing out single-read molecular identifier groups before consensus assembly and CDR3 extraction. Clonotype tables were post-analysed with VDJtools, normalizing diversity by down-sampling all datasets to the smallest sample size. Repertoire overlap clustering matched CDR3 amino acid but not nucleotide sequences to correct batch-related cross-sample contamination. Through fastp at Q25 and MiXCR, TCRdb rebuilt clones from the public reads, retaining in-frame beta chains. CDR3 protein sequences are deduplicated, and each keeps its most common genes and DNA. TCRdb's processing, not the study's, gives the V and J calls here. The sample has hundreds of thousands of distinct CDR3 sequences on record, roughly 40% of them singletons. 1.5% to 2% of the sample belongs to the ten largest clones.

To demonstrate the VDJtools post-analysis software, the study profiled TCR beta repertoires from the peripheral blood of about 13 young patients with multiple sclerosis. The patients with multiple sclerosis were children and adolescents between about 6 and 16 years of age. The specimen sequenced was blood. The rearrangement combines TRBV12-3 or TRBV12-4 with TRBJ2-5; TRBD1 agrees with 12 junctional bases. The clonotype originates from a girl between 5 and 17 years old with multiple sclerosis. The DNA sequence is given as TGTGCCAGCAGTCGGGACAGGGGGCGCAGAGAGACCCAGTACTTC. Its coded protein is CASSRDRGRRETQYF.